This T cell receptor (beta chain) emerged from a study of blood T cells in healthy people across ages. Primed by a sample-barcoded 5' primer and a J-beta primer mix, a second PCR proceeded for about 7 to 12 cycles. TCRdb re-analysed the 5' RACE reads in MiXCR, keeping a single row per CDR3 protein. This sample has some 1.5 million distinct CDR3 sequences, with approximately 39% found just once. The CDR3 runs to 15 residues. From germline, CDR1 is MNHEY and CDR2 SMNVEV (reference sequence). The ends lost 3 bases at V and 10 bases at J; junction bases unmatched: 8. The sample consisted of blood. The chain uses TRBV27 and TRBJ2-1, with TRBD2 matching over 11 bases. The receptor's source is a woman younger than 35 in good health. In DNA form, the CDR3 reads TGTGCCAGCAGTTTTAGCGGGGGGGCAACGATGGAGCAGTTCTTC. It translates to CASSFSGGATMEQFF.